One sample yielded the 4 T cell receptor beta chains listed below, sequenced in a study of Graves' ophthalmopathy and Graves' hyperthyroidism. From RNA, the CDR3 regions of TCR beta chains were amplified and sequenced. RT-PCR was first run with HTBI primers, then multiplex PCR in a second round. TCRdb ran MiXCR on the multiplex PCR reads and lists one entry per CDR3 protein. The sample has roughly 500,000 distinct CDR3 sequences; around an eighth are singletons. The sequencing input was blood. The receptors were gathered from a young woman with Graves' ophthalmopathy.

This clonotype occurred many times. The CDR3 sequence: CASGRLAGNQPQHF. CDR3 sequence (DNA): TGTGCCTCGGGACGTCTCGCCGGCAATCAGCCCCAGCATTTT. The chain combines TRBV6-1 with TRBJ1-5, with D possibly TRBD1 on 5 matching bases. V was pared by 11 bases and J by 2 bases, with 16 bases between. The length of the CDR3 is 14 residues. Germline CDR1 is MNHNS and CDR2 is SASEGT.

This clonotype was observed many times. This rearrangement joins TRBV25-1 to TRBJ1-2; TRBD1 agrees at 9 bases. Germline CDR1 is MGHDK and CDR2 is SYGVNS. Trimming took 6 bases from V and 5 from J; bases not matched to a gene: 10. The CDR3 extends over 15 amino acids. CDR3 bases: TGTGCCAGCAGCACTTTCCGGGACAGGGAGTATGGCTACACCTTC. It translates to CASSTFRDREYGYTF.

At least ten counts were recorded for this clonotype. This CDR3 reads CASRVSNRQETQYF. DNA for the CDR3: TGTGCCAGCAGGGTTTCTAACAGACAAGAGACCCAGTACTTC. J is TRBJ2-5 and V is TRBV6-5; D not certain. This CDR3 has 14 residues. V was shortened by 6 bases and J by 2 bases, with 13 bases between the two germline ends. From germline, CDR1 is MNHEY and CDR2 SVGAGI.

The sample holds many counts of this clonotype. The rearrangement joins TRBV6-1 to TRBJ1-2; TRBD1 agrees at 9 bases. Germline V gene data show CDR1 as MNHNS and CDR2 as SASEGT. The V gene end was trimmed by 8 bases and the J gene end by 4 bases; junction bases not matched to a gene: 14. The CDR3 loop spans 16 amino acids. The CDR3 is CASPRQGDDGGYGYTF. The CDR3 DNA sequence: TGTGCCAGCCCGAGACAGGGGGACGACGGAGGCTATGGCTACACCTTC.